This TCR beta chain was identified during a study of blood T cell repertoires in COVID-19. About the research overall: Samples of COVID-19 (acute and convalescent) were obtained from the United States, Italy and Spain. The analysed material was cDNA or gDNA that came from T cells, B-cell-depleted T cells, or PBMCs.

The repertoire was sequenced with immunoSEQ multiplex PCR; TCRdb's copy has only in-frame clones and lacks some. The sample gives 250,000 to 350,000 clones, 70% to 90% of which show up once; roughly 5.2% is in the top ten. Each recovered donor of Cohort 3 presented with two negative PCRs, clearance, or symptom resolution. The clonotype originates from a woman in her thirties who had recovered from COVID-19. The sequenced sample consisted of PBMCs or T cells enriched from blood (not recorded which).

CDR3 coding DNA: TGTGCCAGCAGTTTAGCGGAGGGTGAGCAGTTCTTC. Its protein is CASSLAEGEQFF. V gene TRBV27 combines with J gene TRBJ2-1; tentatively, D is TRBD2 (6 bases). CDR1 is MNHEY and CDR2 is SMNVEV in the germline V gene (reference sequence). The CDR3 is 12 residues long. The ends were cut back, 2 bases at V and 9 bases at J, with 8 bases in the middle.